This record covers a single TCR beta chain. What it binds is unknown. Gene names denote mouse genes. The CDR3 end falls 1 residue outside the read, so it is completed with the germline J gene. Germline V gene lookup returns CDR1 SGHSN and CDR2 HYEKVE. The CDR3 length is 15 residues. Losses at the gene ends were 2 bases for V and 0 bases for J; bases not matched to a gene: 4. Stated time point: mouse harvest day 14 after allogeneic transplant. The graft held 10^6 splenic CD5+ T cells and 10^7 T-cell-depleted bone marrow cells. Mice had MHC-mismatched B6 into BALB/c GVHD, sampled day 7 or 14. These data originate in a study of tissue T cells after allogeneic stem cell transplantation. Findings and caveats of the study: Shared clones across patients were few; motif clustering revealed tissue-specific shared signatures.

Survey-depth TCRbeta CDR3 sequencing reported V/J genes and productive frequencies. Clones were sequenced by immunoSEQ multiplex PCR, and TCRdb holds only the in-frame ones, with some missing. The data hold some 1,800 clones, with about 49% observed a single time. The sample was blood. The TCR sequence derives from a female BALB/c mouse given C57BL/6 T cells with graft-versus-host disease after an allogeneic hematopoietic cell transplant. The chain uses TRBV12-1 and TRBJ2-4; 7 bases line up with TRBD2. The CDR3 is CASSQDWTSQNTLYF. The covered CDR3 bases are TGTGCCAGCTCTCAGGACTGGACTAGTCAAAACACCTTGTAC.